This entry describes one TCR beta chain. Only a few counts were recorded for this clone. Which antigen it targets is not known. No base-level quality is on record; no much larger clone is a single base apart. The sample belongs to a study of OX40 agonist ivuxolimab in advanced cancers. With respect to the entire study: The costimulatory receptor OX40 (CD134) was targeted by ivuxolimab, a fully human IgG2 agonistic monoclonal antibody. Intravenous ivuxolimab was administered to patients every 2 weeks at six dose levels: 0.01, 0.1, 0.3, 1.5, 3 and 10 mg/kg. Among the roughly 50 dose-escalation patients, about 20 had hepatocellular carcinoma, roughly 15 melanoma, 9 renal cell carcinoma and 9 head and neck cancer. In the dose-escalation cohort, 70% to 85% of patients were male, and the mean age was roughly 60 years, with a range of about 23 to 85. Prior anti-PD-1, anti-PD-L1 or anti-CTLA-4 therapy was permitted, and checkpoint inhibitors had been received by 40% to 50% of dose-escalation patients. Three dose-escalation patients achieved partial responses, one with hepatocellular carcinoma and two with cutaneous melanoma. The point of sequencing TCRbeta in the periphery was to test whether ivuxolimab changed TCR sequence diversity and drove clonal T-cell expansion. The paper describes the monotherapy dose-escalation part (N of about 57 patients) of the phase I trial of ivuxolimab. Overall study outcomes, separate from this receptor: At doses of 0.1 to 3.0 mg/kg, clonal expansion of both CD4+ and CD8+ blood T cells was observed from baseline to week 6. After ivuxolimab, expanded clones were on average more numerous among CD8+ T cells than among CD4+ T cells. Partial responders in the 0.1-3.0 mg/kg groups had among the lowest normalized peripheral clonal expansion, especially among CD8+ T cells. The antigen specificity of the peripheral T cells that underwent clonal expansion was not determined. Low levels of normalized T-cell clonal expansion were also seen in some patients who did not respond.

To sequence the TCRbeta CDR3 region, genomic DNA was isolated from the sorted cells. TCRbeta CDR3 regions were sequenced using the immunoSEQ Assay. This is the immuneACCESS table as TCRdb keeps it, with only in-frame sequences that have V and J called. A part of the clones is gone; compared with another copy, unresolved V genes explain less than half, and the rest is unexplained. The sample table records roughly 66,000 clones; roughly 80% of these occur just once. The ten largest clones take up approximately 6.3% of the sample. From the cysteine through the phenylalanine, the CDR3 covers 15 amino acids. The read is trimmed to its CDR3 DNA, 45 bases read in frame from base 1. Compared with germline, V lacks 3 bases and J lacks 4 bases; bases without a gene match: 5. CDR1 MDHEN and CDR2 SYDVKM are derived from the germline V gene. Patients with autoimmune disease history or receiving systemic immunosuppression were excluded from the trial. Peripheral blood for TCR sequencing was collected from all dose cohorts at baseline, on cycle 4 day 1, and on cycle 7 day 1. The samples were drawn from a first-in-human, open-label, multicenter phase I dose-escalation trial of ivuxolimab. Adults with locally advanced or metastatic melanoma, renal cell carcinoma, hepatocellular carcinoma or head and neck squamous cell carcinoma were enrolled in the trial. Before TCR sequencing, CD4+ and CD8+ T cells were separately sorted from peripheral blood.

Recombination joined TRBV28 with TRBJ2-3; 9 central bases correspond to TRBD1. The sample in question was CD4+ or CD8+ T cells sorted from blood, obtained in a trial of the OX40 agonist ivuxolimab. This receptor was identified in an adult with an advanced solid tumor such as melanoma, head and neck, liver or kidney cancer. The CDR3 protein sequence reads: CASSFGTGTSDTQYF. In nucleotide form, the sequence is TGTGCCAGCAGTTTTGGGACAGGGACTTCAGATACGCAGTATTTT.